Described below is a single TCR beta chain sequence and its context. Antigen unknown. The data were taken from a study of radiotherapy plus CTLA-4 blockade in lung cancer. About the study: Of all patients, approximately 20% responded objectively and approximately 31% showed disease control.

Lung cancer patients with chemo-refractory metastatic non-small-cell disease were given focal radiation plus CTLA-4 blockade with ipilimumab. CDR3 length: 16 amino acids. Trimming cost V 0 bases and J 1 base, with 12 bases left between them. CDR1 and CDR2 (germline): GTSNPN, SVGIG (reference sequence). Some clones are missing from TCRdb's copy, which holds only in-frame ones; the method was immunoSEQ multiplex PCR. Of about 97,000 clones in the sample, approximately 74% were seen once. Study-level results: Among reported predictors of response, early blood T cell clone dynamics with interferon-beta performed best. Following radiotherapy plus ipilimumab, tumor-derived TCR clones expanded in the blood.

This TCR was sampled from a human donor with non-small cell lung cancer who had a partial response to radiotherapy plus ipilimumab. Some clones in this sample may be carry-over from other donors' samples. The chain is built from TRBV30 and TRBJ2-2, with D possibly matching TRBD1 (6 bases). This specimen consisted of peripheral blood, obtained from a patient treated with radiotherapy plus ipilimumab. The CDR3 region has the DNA TGTGCCTGGAGTGTACCCGGACAGAAGAACACCGGGGAGCTGTTTTTT. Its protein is CAWSVPGQKNTGELFF.